This passage covers 28 T cell receptor beta chains from one sample sequenced in a study of siplizumab effects on memory and regulatory T cells. Cells of the mixed lymphocyte reaction were cocultured at 37 degrees C for roughly 6 days. The antigens for these receptors are not known. The data were produced by immunoSEQ multiplex PCR, yet TCRdb's version contains in-frame clones alone and is incomplete. The sample records fewer than 25,000 clones, approximately 40% being singletons. The specimen sequenced was CFSE-low (dividing) CD4+ T cells sorted from an allogeneic mixed lymphocyte reaction. The receptors stem from a human donor in good health; the cells came from an allogeneic mixed lymphocyte reaction. Some clones in this sample may be carry-over from other donors' samples.

The chain combines TRBV29-1 with TRBJ2-7; D is undetermined. This CDR3 has 11 residues. Germline loops: CDR1 SQVTM, CDR2 ANQGSEA. V lost 4 bases, J lost 2 bases, and 6 bases lay in between. DNA for the CDR3: TGCAGCGTTGGAGTAGCCTACGAGCAGTACTTC. Its protein product is CSVGVAYEQYF.

The chain couples TRBV5-1 to TRBJ1-2; D is undetermined. V was pared by 0 bases and J by 7 bases, with 16 bases between. This CDR3 contains 15 residues. Germline V gives CDR1 SGHRS, CDR2 YFSETQ. CDR3 in amino acids: CASSLGQRSWGGYTF. CDR3 DNA sequence: TGCGCCAGCAGCTTGGGTCAGCGGTCCTGGGGTGGCTACACCTTC.

The rearrangement uses TRBV6-5 and TRBJ2-7; unclear D gene. The germline V and J ends were trimmed by 2 bases and 3 bases, with 14 bases remaining between them. Germline V lookup: CDR1 MNHEY, CDR2 SVGAGI. This CDR3 comprises 15 residues. For the CDR3, the DNA is TGTGCCAGCAGTTACCCCTTGGACCGAGTCTACGAGCAGTACTTC. It is translated as CASSYPLDRVYEQYF.

The chain is built from TRBV5-8 and TRBJ2-3; D is possibly TRBD2 (5 bases). The germline V and J ends were trimmed by 4 bases and 4 bases, with 10 bases remaining between them. The CDR3 runs to 13 residues. Germline CDR1 reads SGHTS; CDR2 reads YDEGEE. The CDR3 DNA reads TGTGCCAGCAGCCCCCCCGGGGCAGATACGCAGTATTTT. Amino acids: CASSPPGADTQYF.

For the CDR3, the DNA is TGTGCCAGCTCAACAGGGGGCAACACTGAAGCTTTCTTT. This sequence encodes CASSTGGNTEAFF. The J gene is TRBJ1-1, the V gene TRBV18; the match to TRBD1 covers 9 bases. From germline, CDR1 is KGHSH and CDR2 LQKENI. J was trimmed by 2 bases and V by 5 bases; bases with no gene match: 0. The CDR3 contains 13 residues.

V and J are TRBV5-4 and TRBJ2-1; either TRBD1 or TRBD2 may fit D (5 bases each). Germline CDR1 is SGHNT and CDR2 is YYREEE (reference sequence). Trimming cost V 4 bases and J 8 bases, with 19 bases left between them. The CDR3 covers 15 residues. The DNA of the CDR3 is TGTGCCAGCAGCCGGGGACCCGGTGAGGTCCATGAGCAGTTCTTC. Translating it yields CASSRGPGEVHEQFF.

The chain has TRBV30 and TRBJ1-3; D uncertain. Germline V gives CDR1 GTSNPN, CDR2 SVGIG (reference sequence). V lost 8 bases and J 0 bases, leaving 11 bases between the germline ends. This CDR3 has 13 residues. Here the CDR3 DNA reads TGTGCCGGAGGGTTCGGCTCTGGAAACACCATATATTTT. Its protein product is CAGGFGSGNTIYF.

This clone was counted between two and nine times. The gene calls are TRBV9 and TRBJ2-5; D is uncertain. Germline CDR1 is SGDLS and CDR2 is YYNGEE. V was clipped by 0 bases and J by 5 bases, with 5 bases between them. CDR3 length: 12 amino acids. CDR3 amino acids: CASSVEWETQYF. The CDR3 DNA is TGTGCCAGCAGCGTAGAGTGGGAGACCCAGTACTTC.

The genes are TRBV18 and TRBJ1-2; weak D call: TRBD1 (5 bases). The CDR3 is 16 residues long. The germline V gene encodes CDR1 KGHSH and CDR2 LQKENI. The ends were cut back, 2 bases at V and 3 bases at J, with 16 bases in the middle. The chain's CDR3 is CASSPDLKGGDYGYTF. As DNA, the CDR3 is TGTGCCAGCTCACCAGATCTGAAGGGAGGGGACTATGGCTACACCTTC.

This rearrangement joins TRBV6-1 to TRBJ1-5; D is undetermined. Germline CDR1 and CDR2: MNHNS and SASEGT. This CDR3 is built from 14 residues. V lost 6 bases and J 2 bases, leaving 11 bases between the germline ends. This chain's CDR3 is CASSYRSGNQPQHF. The DNA for the CDR3 is TGTGCCAGCAGCTACAGATCTGGCAATCAGCCCCAGCATTTT.

This clone came up a few times. V and J are TRBV7-2 and TRBJ2-6; 9 nucleotides match TRBD1. Germline V gene data show CDR1 as SGHTA and CDR2 as FQGNSA. Trimming took 5 bases from V and 2 from J; bases not matched to a gene: 13. The CDR3 has 19 residues. The CDR3 DNA is TGTGCCAGCAGCCCAGGGCCGGGACAGGGCTGGACTGGGGCCAACGTCCTGACTTTC. Translated, it gives CASSPGPGQGWTGANVLTF.

The CDR3 protein is CASSPRQGLYEQYF. CDR3 in DNA: TGTGCCAGCAGCCCCCGACAGGGTTTATACGAGCAGTACTTC. V usage is TRBV5-4 and J usage is TRBJ2-7; 7 bases match TRBD1. Germline CDR1 SGHNT, CDR2 YYREEE (reference sequence). The trim removed 4 bases at V and 4 bases at J, leaving 8 bases unmatched. This CDR3 is built from 14 residues.

This sequence joins TRBV7-4 and TRBJ1-3; D unclear. The V gene lost 3 bases and the J gene lost 2 bases, with 8 bases spanning the gap. There are 14 residues in the CDR3. CDR1 and CDR2 from the germline V gene are SGHVT and SQSDAQ. The CDR3 protein is CASSFRSAGNTIYF. CDR3 nucleotides: TGTGCCAGCAGCTTTAGATCTGCTGGAAACACCATATATTTT.

The CDR3 region has the DNA TGCGCCAGCAGTGGGACAGGGAAGAATTCACCCCTCCACTTT. This codes for CASSGTGKNSPLHF. This rearrangement joins TRBV10-1 to TRBJ1-6; the match to TRBD1 covers 8 bases. V shed 4 bases, J shed 7 bases, and the junction held 3 bases outside the gene matches. Per germline, CDR1 WNHNN and CDR2 SYGVQD (reference sequence). This CDR3 is 14 amino acids long.

The chain is built from TRBV28 and TRBJ2-7; D may match TRBD1 or TRBD2 (5 bases each). The CDR3 loop spans 14 amino acids. Germline V CDR1 and CDR2: MDHEN, SYDVKM. V dropped 4 bases and J dropped 3 bases, with 13 bases sitting between them. CDR3 protein: CASSYAGTLYEQYF. CDR3 bases: TGTGCCAGCAGTTACGCCGGGACCCTCTACGAGCAGTACTTC.

Sample share makes this clone medium-sized. The chain couples TRBV10-1 to TRBJ1-3; no definite D call. In germline, CDR1 is WNHNN, CDR2 SYGVQD (reference sequence). The CDR3 has 15 residues. V lost 7 bases and J 3 bases, leaving 16 bases between the germline ends. The CDR3 protein is CASTENPGNGNTIYF. For the CDR3, the DNA is TGCGCCAGCACCGAAAATCCGGGAAATGGAAACACCATATATTTT.

The genes are TRBV18 and TRBJ1-2; TRBD1 agrees at 10 bases. J was trimmed by 7 bases and V by 3 bases; bases with no gene match: 5. Germline V CDR1 and CDR2: KGHSH, LQKENI. The CDR3 has 14 amino acids. The CDR3 region is CASSPDRGPFGYTF. The CDR3 bases are TGTGCCAGCTCACCCGACAGGGGGCCGTTTGGCTACACCTTC.

The genes are TRBV6-5 and TRBJ2-7; D is undetermined. This CDR3 contains 11 residues. Germline values: CDR1 MNHEY, CDR2 SVGAGI. Trimming removed 6 bases from V and 3 bases from J, with 6 bases in between. CDR3: CASSQYYEQYF. The CDR3 DNA follows: TGTGCCAGCAGCCAATACTACGAGCAGTACTTC.

The rearrangement uses TRBV9 and TRBJ1-2; D unclear. The CDR3 sequence is 11 residues long. Trimming left V 4 bases short and J 1 base short, with 2 bases between. Germline V gene lookup returns CDR1 SGDLS and CDR2 YYNGEE. The CDR3, as DNA: TGTGCCAGCAGCCTTAACTATGGCTACACCTTC. Its protein product is CASSLNYGYTF.

J is TRBJ1-4 and V is TRBV19; 10 nucleotides align to TRBD1. J gave up 8 bases and V 3 bases, and 9 bases lay outside the gene matches. This CDR3 comprises 16 residues. In germline, CDR1 is LNHDA, CDR2 SQIVND (reference sequence). Here the CDR3 reads CASSIGTGASGEKLFF. In nucleotides, the CDR3 is TGTGCCAGTAGTATCGGGACAGGGGCGTCGGGGGAAAAACTGTTTTTT.

This clone was detected a few times. The genes are TRBV7-6 and TRBJ2-7; TRBD2 matches 10 bases. There are 17 residues in the CDR3. V was clipped by 0 bases and J by 1 base; unmatched bases: 6. CDR1 SGHVS and CDR2 FNYEAQ come from the germline V gene. The chain's CDR3 is CASSLAPLAGGSYEQYF. In nucleotides, the CDR3 is TGTGCCAGCAGCTTAGCTCCCTTAGCGGGAGGATCCTACGAGCAGTACTTC.

CDR3 sequence reads: CASSLTGWEAFF. In nucleotides, the CDR3 is TGTGCCAGCAGCTTGACAGGATGGGAGGCTTTCTTT. This chain links TRBV11-1 with TRBJ1-1; D may be TRBD1 (6 bases). Germline V gene lookup returns CDR1 SGHAT and CDR2 FQDESV (reference sequence). There are 12 residues in the CDR3. Between the trimmed V and J ends, which lost 3 bases and 11 bases, there was a span of 13 bases.

This clone was counted only a few times. The chain joins TRBV6-5 to TRBJ1-6; D gene uncertain. Germline CDR1 is MNHEY and CDR2 is SVGAGI. The CDR3 has 14 amino acids. V was pared by 0 bases and J by 8 bases, with 8 bases between. The CDR3 sequence: CASSYSRRDSPLHF. As DNA, the CDR3 is TGTGCCAGCAGTTACTCGAGAAGGGATTCACCCCTCCACTTT.

This clone was detected only once. This chain joins TRBV6-5 and TRBJ2-3; D is unclear. Germline CDR1 MNHEY, CDR2 SVGAGI. Trimming took 5 bases from V and 3 from J, leaving 12 bases between them. The CDR3 is made up of 14 amino acids. For the CDR3, the DNA is TGTGCCAGCAGTCTAACCTCCGGGACAGATACGCAGTATTTT. Encoded protein: CASSLTSGTDTQYF.

This clone came up a few times. V usage is TRBV11-3 and J usage is TRBJ2-3; possible D gene TRBD2, 5 bases. Germline V lookup: CDR1 SGHNT, CDR2 YENEEA. The CDR3 sequence is 15 residues long. Trimming pared 5 bases from V and 0 bases from J, leaving 12 bases between. The CDR3 bases are TGTGCCAGCAGCGCCCGGGAAGTTAGCACAGATACGCAGTATTTT. The encoded protein is CASSAREVSTDTQYF.

The chain recombines TRBV15 with TRBJ2-7; the D call may be TRBD1 or TRBD2 (6 bases each). Germline V CDR1 and CDR2: LNHNV, YYDKDF (reference sequence). The V and J ends lost 8 bases and 2 bases respectively, with 19 bases between them. The CDR3 runs to 15 residues. CDR3 loop: CATLAPGALTYEQYF. CDR3 nucleotide sequence: TGTGCCACCCTCGCTCCGGGGGCCCTCACCTACGAGCAGTACTTC.

This clone was found a few times. This chain joins TRBV4-1 and TRBJ2-3; 8 bases fit TRBD2. With 0 bases clipped from V and 4 bases from J, the junction kept 15 bases outside the gene matches. Per the germline V gene, CDR1 is MGHRA and CDR2 is YSYEKL. The CDR3 totals 19 residues. CDR3 sequence: CASSQDMEAGVINADTQYF. For the CDR3, the DNA is TGCGCCAGCAGCCAAGATATGGAAGCGGGAGTAATTAATGCAGATACGCAGTATTTT.

A few counts support this clone. V is TRBV10-2 and J is TRBJ2-3; 7 bases match TRBD2. Looked up from germline, CDR1 is WSHSY and CDR2 is SAAADI. CDR3 length equals 15 residues. The junction had 6 bases not matched to a gene; V was cut back by 2 bases and J by 4 bases. The CDR3 here is CASSEGGVKSDTQYF. Written as DNA, the CDR3 is TGCGCCAGCAGTGAGGGGGGGGTAAAGTCAGATACGCAGTATTTT.